Listed here are 18 T cell receptor beta chains from one sample, sequenced in a study of response to subunit inactivated influenza vaccine. TCRdb re-called the RT-PCR reads with MiXCR, one entry per CDR3 protein. The sample yields some 520,000 distinct CDR3 sequences, approximately 17% seen once. The starting material was CD4+ T cells sorted from PBMCs, obtained about 24 months after vaccination. These TCRs come from a man aged 50-75 years who received an inactivated influenza vaccine.

This clonotype occurred a few times. The CDR3 nucleotides read TGCGCCAGCAGCTTGGATACAGGGGGCAAAGAGACCCAGTACTTC. Translated: CASSLDTGGKETQYF. This chain connects TRBV5-1 to TRBJ2-5; 9 positions agree with TRBD1. Trimming took 0 bases from V and 3 from J; bases not matched to a gene: 3. Germline V gene data show CDR1 as SGHRS and CDR2 as YFSETQ. The CDR3 is made up of 15 amino acids.

This clonotype is termed medium-sized. The chain uses TRBV7-2 and TRBJ2-1; 13 positions agree with TRBD2. With 5 bases clipped from V and 7 bases from J, the junction kept 14 bases outside the gene matches. CDR3 size: 18 residues. From germline, CDR1 is SGHTA and CDR2 FQGNSA. CDR3 amino acids: CASSPGLAGEATRNEQFF. The CDR3 region has the DNA TGTGCCAGCAGCCCCGGACTAGCGGGAGAGGCTACTAGGAATGAGCAGTTCTTC.

In its sample, this clonotype was seen a few times. V usage is TRBV6-1 and J usage is TRBJ2-3; tentative D call: TRBD1 (5 bases). V was clipped by 9 bases and J by 1 base, with 11 bases between them. This CDR3 is 13 amino acids long. In germline, CDR1 is MNHNS, CDR2 SASEGT. CDR3 nucleotides: TGTGCCAGTCGGGTAGGGGGCACAGATACGCAGTATTTT. Protein sequence: CASRVGGTDTQYF.

This clonotype was seen a handful of times. This rearrangement joins TRBV11-3 to TRBJ1-6; perhaps TRBD1 as D (5 bases). The CDR3 loop spans 13 amino acids. The V end lost 5 bases, the J end lost 9 bases, and 11 bases lay between the germline ends. CDR1 is SGHNT, CDR2 YENEEA, per germline. The CDR3 spells CASSPGTGSPLHF. The CDR3 coding sequence is TGTGCCAGCAGCCCTGGAACAGGTTCACCCCTCCACTTT. Full variable domain (rest looked up from reference TRBV11-3 and TRBJ1-6): EAGVVQSPRYKIIEKKQPVAFWCNPISGHNTLYWYLQNLGQGPELLIRYENEEAVDDSQLPKDRFSAERLKGVDSTLKIQPAELGDSAVYLCASSPGTGSPLHFGNGTRLTVT.

This clonotype came up a few times. V and J are TRBV11-2 and TRBJ2-7; possibly TRBD2 for D (6 bases). V dropped 7 bases and J dropped 7 bases, with 35 bases sitting between them. Germline V gives CDR1 SGHAT, CDR2 FQNNGV. There are 19 residues in the CDR3. The CDR3 sequence: CASTLAPFVRDGSLGEQYF. The DNA of the CDR3 is TGTGCCAGCACCCTCGCTCCATTCGTCCGAGACGGGAGCTTAGGGGAGCAGTACTTC.

The V gene is TRBV20-1, the J gene TRBJ2-2; D remains ambiguous. Germline V lookup: CDR1 DFQATT, CDR2 SNEGSKA (reference sequence). This CDR3 region has 15 residues. Trimming stripped 0 bases from V and 3 bases from J, with 11 bases between. The CDR3 region has the DNA TGCAGTGCTAGAGATGGGTCTCGAGACACCGGGGAGCTGTTTTTT. Protein product: CSARDGSRDTGELFF.

The chain carries TRBV7-2 and TRBJ2-7; 9 bases fit TRBD2. The CDR3 is 15 residues long. V lost 5 bases and J lost 6; bases outside the gene matches: 11. CDR1 and CDR2 (germline): SGHTA, FQGNSA. In DNA, the CDR3 is TGTGCCAGCAGCCTATTAGCGGGGGAGGTTGGCGAGCAGTACTTC. Residues: CASSLLAGEVGEQYF. The full variable domain, rest sourced from reference TRBV7-2 and TRBJ2-7, is GAGVSQSPSNKVTEKGKDVELRCDPISGHTALYWYRQSLGQGLEFLIYFQGNSAPDKSGLPSDRFSAERTGGSVSTLTIQRTQQEDSAVYLCASSLLAGEVGEQYFGPGTRLTVT.

This clonotype was observed a handful of times. The chain has TRBV2 and TRBJ2-1, with a tentative D call TRBD2 (6 bases). This CDR3 comprises 15 residues. V was cut by 6 bases and J by 0 bases, with 12 bases left in between. Germline V gene data show CDR1 as SNHLY and CDR2 as FYNNEI. CDR3 loop: CASRRGRTSYNEQFF. CDR3 coding DNA: TGTGCCAGCAGGCGGGGCAGAACCTCCTACAATGAGCAGTTCTTC.

This clonotype has at least ten counts. This sequence joins TRBV12-3 or TRBV12-4 and TRBJ2-4; 10 nucleotides line up with TRBD1. This CDR3 spans 13 amino acids. V lost 7 bases to trimming and J lost 7 bases; unmatched junction nucleotides: 4. The DNA for the CDR3 is TGTGCCAGCACTCCGGGACAGGGGAACATTCAGTACTTC. Its translation: CASTPGQGNIQYF.

CDR3 amino acids: CAISDAGGIYEQYF. For the CDR3, the DNA is TGTGCCATCAGTGACGCGGGAGGTATCTACGAGCAGTACTTC. The chain carries TRBV10-3 and TRBJ2-7, with 8 bases fitting TRBD2. Unmatched junction bases numbered 4, after V lost 3 bases and J lost 3 bases. Germline V gene data show CDR1 as ENHRY and CDR2 as SYGVKD. The CDR3 is 14 amino acids.

This clonotype was seen only a few times. J is TRBJ2-3 and V is TRBV10-3; weak D call: TRBD2 (6 bases). Trimming shortened V by 6 bases and J by 0 bases, and 10 bases separated the two germline ends. CDR3 length: 14 residues. Per germline, CDR1 ENHRY and CDR2 SYGVKD. DNA of the CDR3: TGTGCCATCAGGACTAGAAAAAGCACAGATACGCAGTATTTT. This translates into CAIRTRKSTDTQYF.

This clonotype was found once. The rearrangement joins TRBV7-6 to TRBJ2-7, with D perhaps matching TRBD1 or TRBD2 (5 bases each). This CDR3 is 17 amino acids long. Trimming took 4 bases from V and 3 from J, leaving 22 bases between them. The germline V gene has CDR1 SGHVS and CDR2 FNYEAQ. CDR3 residues: CASSSAVRGAGRYEQYF. Written as DNA, the CDR3 is TGTGCCAGCAGCTCAGCCGTTCGAGGGGCTGGCCGCTACGAGCAGTACTTC.

This chain uses TRBV3-1 with TRBJ2-3; 10 nucleotides align to TRBD2. The CDR3 has 18 residues. V was pared by 5 bases and J by 0 bases, with 11 bases of the junction left unmatched. Germline values: CDR1 LGHDT, CDR2 YNNKEL (reference sequence). The CDR3 DNA reads as TGTGCCAGCAGCTCAAATTTCGGACTAGCGGTTAGCACAGATACGCAGTATTTT. Encoded protein: CASSSNFGLAVSTDTQYF.

In this sample, this clonotype turned up a few times. This chain joins TRBV20-1 and TRBJ1-6; D gene uncertain. Germline CDR1 DFQATT, CDR2 SNEGSKA (reference sequence). The CDR3 contains 17 residues. The V gene lost 5 bases and the J gene lost 0 bases, with 17 bases spanning the gap. DNA for the CDR3: TGCAGTGCTCGCAAAAATTCAGAAAGCTCCTATAATTCACCCCTCCACTTT. Protein: CSARKNSESSYNSPLHF.

This clonotype was recorded at least ten times. The chain is built from TRBV6-1 and TRBJ2-1; D unclear. V was trimmed by 6 bases and J by 6 bases, leaving 15 bases between them. Germline loops: CDR1 MNHNS, CDR2 SASEGT. The CDR3 has 14 residues. The CDR3 DNA sequence: TGTGCCAGCAGAGGTGCCTCGGGCGTCAATGAGCAGTTCTTC. This gives the protein CASRGASGVNEQFF.

This clonotype was observed at least ten times. The chain couples TRBV15 to TRBJ2-7; TRBD2 matches at 8 bases. Trimming cost V 9 bases and J 2 bases; bases outside gene matches: 9. From germline, CDR1 is LNHNV and CDR2 YYDKDF (reference sequence). The CDR3 is 14 amino acids. CDR3 in DNA: TGTGCCACTTCCCAGGTAGCGGGACCCTACGAGCAGTACTTC. Protein: CATSQVAGPYEQYF.

This clonotype was seen only a few times. The V call is TRBV18, the J call TRBJ1-1; no clear D. Per the germline V gene, CDR1 is KGHSH and CDR2 is LQKENI. V was trimmed by 3 bases and J by 6 bases, leaving 11 bases between them. The CDR3 spans 13 residues. The CDR3 region has the DNA TGTGCCAGCTCACCCTCTAAGGCGGCTGAAGCTTTCTTT. Translating it yields CASSPSKAAEAFF.

The V gene is TRBV7-3, the J gene TRBJ2-2; D perhaps matches TRBD1 (5 bases). Germline V lookup: CDR1 SGHTA, CDR2 FQGTGA. V gave up 1 base and J gave up 3 bases, with 24 bases separating them. The CDR3 runs 20 residues. The CDR3 loop is CASSLNALRTPGLHTGELFF. The CDR3, as DNA: TGTGCCAGCAGCTTAAACGCTCTTCGAACTCCAGGGTTACACACCGGGGAGCTGTTTTTT.